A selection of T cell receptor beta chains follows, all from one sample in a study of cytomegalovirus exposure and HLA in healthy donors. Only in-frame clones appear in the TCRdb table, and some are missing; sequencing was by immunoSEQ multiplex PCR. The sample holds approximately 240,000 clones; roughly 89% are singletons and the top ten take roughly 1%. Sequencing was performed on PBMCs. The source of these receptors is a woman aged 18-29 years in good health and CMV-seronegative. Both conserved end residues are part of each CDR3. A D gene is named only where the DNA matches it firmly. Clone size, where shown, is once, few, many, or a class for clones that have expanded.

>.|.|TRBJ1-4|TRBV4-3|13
CASSKQGHEKLFF
TGCGCCAGCAGCAAGCAGGGTCATGAAAAACTGTTTTTT
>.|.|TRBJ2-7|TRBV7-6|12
CASSLDRGKQYF
TGTGCCAGCAGCTTAGATCGGGGGAAGCAGTACTTC
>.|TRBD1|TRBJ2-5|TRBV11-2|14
CASSLAGQHETQYF
TGTGCCAGCAGCTTAGCGGGACAGCATGAGACCCAGTACTTC
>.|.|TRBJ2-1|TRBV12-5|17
CASGLVLWGGRRNEQFF
TGTGCTAGTGGTTTGGTACTGTGGGGGGGCCGTCGTAATGAGCAGTTCTTC
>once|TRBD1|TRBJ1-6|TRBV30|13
CAWGTDYNSPLHF
TGTGCCTGGGGGACAGACTATAATTCACCCCTCCACTTT
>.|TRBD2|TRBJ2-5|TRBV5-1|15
CASSLLAGGQETQYF
TGCGCCAGCAGCTTGCTAGCGGGGGGGCAGGAGACCCAGTACTTC
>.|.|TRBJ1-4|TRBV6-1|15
CASSEARASNEKLFF
TGTGCCAGCAGTGAAGCGAGGGCCTCAAATGAAAAACTGTTTTTT
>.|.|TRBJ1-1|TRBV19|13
CASSYPSDTEAFF
TGTGCCAGTAGTTACCCATCGGACACTGAAGCTTTCTTT
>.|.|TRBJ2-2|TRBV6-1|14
CASTGLLNTGELFF
TGTGCCAGCACTGGACTTCTGAACACCGGGGAGCTGTTTTTT
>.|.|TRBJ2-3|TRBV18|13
CASSDIPTDTQYF
TGTGCCAGCTCAGACATTCCCACAGATACGCAGTATTTT
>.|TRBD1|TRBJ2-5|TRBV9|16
CASSSPAETGEETQYF
TGTGCCAGCAGCTCCCCCGCCGAGACAGGGGAAGAGACCCAGTACTTC
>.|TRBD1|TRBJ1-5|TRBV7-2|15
CASSPGTAYNQPQHF
TGTGCCAGCAGCCCCGGGACAGCCTACAATCAGCCCCAGCATTTT
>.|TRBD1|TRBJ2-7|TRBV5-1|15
CASSLRTGGEGEQYF
TGCGCCAGCAGCTTAAGGACAGGGGGTGAGGGTGAGCAGTACTTC
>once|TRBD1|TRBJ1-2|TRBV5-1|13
CASGGTGKYGYTF
TGCGCCAGCGGCGGGACAGGGAAGTATGGCTACACCTTC
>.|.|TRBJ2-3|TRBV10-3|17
CATAGLPYGGRSDTQYF
TGTGCCACCGCAGGACTACCCTACGGGGGACGGTCAGATACGCAGTATTTT
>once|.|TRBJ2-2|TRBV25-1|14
CASSESGNTGELFF
TGTGCCAGCAGTGAATCAGGGAACACCGGGGAGCTGTTTTTT
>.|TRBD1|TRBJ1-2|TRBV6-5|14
CASRSRDRVYGYTF
TGTGCCAGCAGATCAAGGGACAGGGTCTATGGCTACACCTTC
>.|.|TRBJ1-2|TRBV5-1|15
CASSLVGGQDYGYTF
TGCGCCAGCAGCTTGGTCGGGGGGCAGGACTATGGCTACACCTTC
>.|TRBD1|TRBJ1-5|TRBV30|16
CAWRSKGQGNNQPQHF
TGTGCCTGGAGAAGTAAGGGACAGGGCAACAATCAGCCCCAGCATTTT
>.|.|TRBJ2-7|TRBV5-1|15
CASSLARQTRDEQYF
TGCGCCAGCAGCTTGGCCCGACAGACAAGGGACGAGCAGTACTTC
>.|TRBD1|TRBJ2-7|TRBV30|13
CAWSSGQSYEQYF
TGTGCCTGGAGCTCGGGACAGTCTTACGAGCAGTACTTC
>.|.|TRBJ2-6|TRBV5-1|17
CASSLNPGGSGANVLTF
TGCGCCAGCAGCTTAAACCCCGGGGGCTCTGGGGCCAACGTCCTGACTTTC
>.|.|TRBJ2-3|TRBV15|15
CATSQPGVTGDTQYF
TGTGCCACCAGCCAACCGGGAGTCACGGGAGATACGCAGTATTTT
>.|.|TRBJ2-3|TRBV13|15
CASSLVGGTGDTQYF
TGTGCCAGCAGCTTAGTGGGGGGAACCGGAGATACGCAGTATTTT
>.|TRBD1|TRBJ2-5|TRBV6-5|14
CASRTGIIQETQYF
TGTGCCTCCCGGACAGGAATCATTCAAGAGACCCAGTACTTC
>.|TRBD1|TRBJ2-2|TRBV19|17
CASSIFQGQGPWGELFF
TGTGCCAGTAGTATTTTTCAGGGACAGGGTCCTTGGGGGGAGCTGTTTTTT
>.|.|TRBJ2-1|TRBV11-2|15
CASSLISGFYNEQFF
TGTGCCAGCAGCTTAATCTCGGGGTTCTACAATGAGCAGTTCTTC
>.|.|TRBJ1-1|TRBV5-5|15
CASSLAFEGNAEAFF
TGTGCCAGCAGCTTGGCCTTTGAGGGCAACGCTGAAGCCTTCTTT
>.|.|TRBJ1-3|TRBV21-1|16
CASNPQVLSSGNTIYF
TGTGCCAGCAACCCACAGGTACTAAGCTCTGGAAACACCATATATTTT
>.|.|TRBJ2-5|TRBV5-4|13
CASSRDTVETQYF
TGTGCCAGCAGCAGGGACACTGTAGAGACCCAGTACTTC
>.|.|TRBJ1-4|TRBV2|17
CASSELGPSLRGEKLFF
TGTGCCAGCAGTGAACTCGGTCCCTCTCTCAGGGGAGAAAAACTGTTTTTT
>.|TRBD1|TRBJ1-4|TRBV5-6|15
CASNPWIGGGEKLFF
TGTGCCAGCAACCCTTGGATAGGGGGCGGGGAAAAACTGTTTTTT
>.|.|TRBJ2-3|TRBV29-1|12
CSAGGGVDTQYF
TGCAGCGCCGGAGGGGGGGTAGATACGCAGTATTTT
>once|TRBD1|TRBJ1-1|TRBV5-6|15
CASSVPDRGNTEAFF
TGTGCCAGCAGCGTCCCGGACAGGGGGAACACTGAAGCTTTCTTT
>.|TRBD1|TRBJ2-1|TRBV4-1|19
CASSQWRQGVWGSYNEQFF
TGCGCCAGCAGCCAATGGAGACAGGGAGTTTGGGGCTCCTACAATGAGCAGTTCTTC
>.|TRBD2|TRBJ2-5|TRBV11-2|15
CASSLGAGGQATQYF
TGTGCCAGCAGCTTAGGGGCGGGGGGGCAAGCGACCCAGTACTTC
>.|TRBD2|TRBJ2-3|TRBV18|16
CASSPPGLAGTDTQYF
TGTGCCAGCTCACCACCGGGACTAGCGGGCACAGATACGCAGTATTTT
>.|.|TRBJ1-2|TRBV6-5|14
CASSYSPGGYGYTF
TGTGCCAGCAGTTACTCCCCCGGGGGCTATGGCTACACCTTC
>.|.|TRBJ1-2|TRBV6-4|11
CATGVVDGYTF
TGTGCCACCGGGGTAGTGGATGGCTACACCTTC
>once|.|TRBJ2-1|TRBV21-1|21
CASSKGGTSGSPPSTYNEQFF
TGTGCCAGCAGCAAAGGGGGAACTAGCGGGAGCCCCCCATCGACGTACAATGAGCAGTTCTTC
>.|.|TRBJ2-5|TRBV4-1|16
CASSQGTSYIQETQYF
TGCGCCAGCAGCCAAGGAACGTCTTACATCCAAGAGACCCAGTACTTC
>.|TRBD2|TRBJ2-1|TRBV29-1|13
CSVEGRETLERFF
TGCAGCGTTGAGGGGAGGGAGACACTGGAAAGATTCTTC
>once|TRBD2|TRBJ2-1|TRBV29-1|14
CSVVRGRVYNEQFF
TGCAGCGTTGTGAGAGGGAGGGTGTACAATGAGCAGTTCTTC
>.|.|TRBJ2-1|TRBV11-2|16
CASSSWQGPGYNEQFF
TGTGCCAGCAGCTCCTGGCAGGGTCCCGGATACAATGAGCAGTTCTTC
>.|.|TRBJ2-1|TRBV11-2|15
CASSLSGVKGRPQFF
TGTGCCAGCAGCTTGTCCGGGGTAAAAGGCCGACCGCAGTTCTTC
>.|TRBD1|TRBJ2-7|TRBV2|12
CASRTGGPEQYF
TGTGCCAGCAGGACAGGGGGCCCCGAGCAGTACTTC
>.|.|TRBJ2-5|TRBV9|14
CASSVDPDQETQYF
TGTGCCAGCAGCGTAGATCCAGACCAAGAGACCCAGTACTTC
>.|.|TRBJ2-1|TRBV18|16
CASSPRVAVSYNEQFF
TGTGCCAGCTCCCCGAGGGTGGCGGTCTCCTACAATGAGCAGTTCTTC
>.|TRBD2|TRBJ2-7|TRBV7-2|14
CASSPARAGAGQYF
TGTGCCAGCAGCCCCGCCCGGGCGGGAGCGGGGCAGTACTTC
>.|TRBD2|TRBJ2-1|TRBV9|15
CASSVALAGVNEQFF
TGTGCCAGCAGCGTAGCGTTAGCGGGAGTGAATGAGCAGTTCTTC